The rows below give T cell receptor beta chains drawn from one sample of a study of T cells in Graves' hyperthyroidism and ophthalmopathy. TCRdb called the multiplex PCR reads again in MiXCR, with one record for every CDR3 protein. This table holds 500,000 to 650,000 distinct CDR3 sequences, around 15% found once. The sample consisted of blood. The receptor set was obtained from a woman between 40 and 55 years old with Graves' hyperthyroidism. The CDR3 runs from the conserved cysteine through the conserved F or W. A D gene is named only where the DNA matches it firmly. Part of the rows lack a size; the others show once, few, many or a class for expanded clones.

>-|many|TRBV24-1|TRBJ2-1
CATSDSSGGRPYNEQFF
TGTGCCACCAGTGATTCGAGTGGTGGTAGACCCTACAATGAGCAGTTCTTC
>-|-|TRBV14|TRBJ2-7
CASSPQRRSYEQYF
TGTGCCAGCAGCCCCCAAAGACGCTCCTACGAGCAGTACTTC
>TRBD2|many|TRBV13|TRBJ2-7
CASSLDGTSGSEQYF
TGTGCCAGCAGCTTAGACGGGACTAGCGGGTCCGAGCAGTACTTC
>-|-|TRBV20-1|TRBJ1-6
CSASRDNSPLHF
TGCAGTGCTAGCAGGGATAATTCACCCCTCCACTTT
>-|few|TRBV4-1|TRBJ1-6
CASSQHRETGSPLHF
TGCGCCAGCAGCCAGCACAGGGAGACTGGATCACCCCTCCACTTT
>TRBD2|many|TRBV11-2|TRBJ2-7
CASSSWTSGTYEQYF
TGTGCCAGCAGCTCGTGGACTAGCGGCACCTACGAGCAGTACTTC
>-|-|TRBV5-1|TRBJ2-7
CASSSLAGQGNEQYF
TGTGCCAGCAGCAGTCTAGCGGGACAGGGAAACGAGCAGTACTTC
>-|many|TRBV30|TRBJ2-3
CAWSYGTSGWDTQYF
TGTGCCTGGAGTTACGGGACGTCGGGTTGGGATACGCAGTATTTT
>TRBD2|many|TRBV2|TRBJ2-7
CASSERETSLYEQYF
TGTGCCAGCAGTGAAAGGGAGACTAGCCTCTACGAGCAGTACTTC
>-|many|TRBV11-3|TRBJ2-2
CASSPTPTTGELFF
TGTGCCAGCAGCCCCACTCCGACCACCGGGGAGCTGTTTTTT
>TRBD2|few|TRBV7-9|TRBJ2-1
CASSNDGLMGEGPNEQFF
TGTGCCAGCAGCAATGATGGTCTAATGGGGGAGGGCCCCAATGAGCAGTTCTTC
>-|few|TRBV20-1|TRBJ1-2
CSARTMGDRDYGYTF
TGCAGTGCTAGAACGATGGGGGACCGAGACTATGGCTACACCTTC
>TRBD2|many|TRBV11-2|TRBJ2-7
CASSLDLAKRSSGKSYEQYF
TGTGCCAGCAGCTTAGACCTTGCAAAACGCTCTAGCGGTAAGAGCTACGAGCAGTACTTC
>TRBD2|-|TRBV14|TRBJ2-1
CASSQEVLAGSPNEQFF
TGTGCCAGCAGCCAAGAAGTACTAGCGGGTAGCCCCAATGAGCAGTTCTTC
>-|many|TRBV20-1|TRBJ1-5
CSARGPGNQPQHF
TGCAGTGCTAGGGGACCGGGCAATCAGCCCCAGCATTTT
>TRBD1|many|TRBV7-2|TRBJ2-1
CASSRSPGTGFIGEQFF
TGTGCCAGCAGCCGTTCTCCCGGGACAGGGTTTATCGGTGAGCAGTTCTTC
>TRBD2|-|TRBV20-1|TRBJ2-3
CSANPGLGLTDTQYF
TGCAGTGCTAACCCGGGACTAGGCCTTACAGATACGCAGTATTTT
>TRBD1|once|TRBV28|TRBJ1-4
CASTVSGGGEKLFF
TGTGCCAGCACCGTCTCAGGGGGCGGGGAAAAACTGTTTTTT
>TRBD1|few|TRBV15|TRBJ2-7
CATSRTGGSYEQYF
TGTGCCACCAGCAGGACAGGGGGCTCGTACGAGCAGTACTTC
>TRBD2|many|TRBV5-1|TRBJ2-7
CASSFRASGTGNSYEQYF
TGCGCCAGCAGCTTTCGGGCTAGCGGGACGGGGAACTCCTACGAGCAGTACTTC
>-|many|TRBV5-1|TRBJ2-5
CASSLGSAEYQETQYF
TGCGCCAGCAGCTTGGGATCAGCGGAATACCAAGAGACCCAGTACTTC
>TRBD2|many|TRBV28|TRBJ2-1
CASSSGLAGGVLRSYNEQFF
TGTGCCAGCAGTTCGGGACTAGCGGGAGGGGTACTCCGCTCCTACAATGAGCAGTTCTTC